The 24 T cell receptor beta chains listed next were all sequenced from one sample in a study of T-cell memory formation after mild COVID-19. TCRdb used MiXCR to reprocess the 5' RACE reads, holding one entry per CDR3 protein. This sample yields hundreds of thousands of distinct CDR3 sequences, of which about a sixth are seen a single time; about 11% belongs to the top ten. What was sequenced was PBMCs or a T cell subset sorted from them (not recorded which). These receptor sequences come from an adult woman who had mild COVID-19 (a few samples of this study predate the infection). Cell type and time point are not known.

The CDR3 loop is CASSDDLGRPFF. The CDR3 bases are TGTGCCAGCAGCGACGACTTGGGGAGACCGTTCTTC. The rearrangement joins TRBV9 to TRBJ2-1; perhaps TRBD2 as D (5 bases). Germline assignment: CDR1 SGDLS and CDR2 YYNGEE. The CDR3 runs 12 residues. Trimming removed 3 bases at V and 15 bases at J, with 16 bases between. The full variable domain, rest sourced from reference TRBV9 and TRBJ2-1, is DSGVTQTPKHLITATGQRVTLRCSPRSGDLSVYWYQQSLDQGLQFLIQYYNGEERAKGNILERFSAQQFPDLHSELNLSSLELGDSALYFCASSDDLGRPFFGPGTRLTVL.

The chain couples TRBV11-2 to TRBJ2-1, with D unresolved. Germline CDR1 and CDR2: SGHAT and FQNNGV. Trimming pared 5 bases from V and 5 bases from J, leaving 28 bases between. The CDR3 runs to 19 residues. CDR3: CASSRWAFERATWDNEQFF. The CDR3 DNA sequence: TGTGCCAGCAGCCGATGGGCCTTTGAGCGTGCAACGTGGGACAATGAGCAGTTCTTC.

This chain connects TRBV7-9 to TRBJ1-2; D is ambiguous. Looked up from germline, CDR1 is SEHNR and CDR2 is FQNEAQ (reference sequence). V lost 6 bases and J lost 0, with 17 bases in between. The length of the CDR3 is 16 residues. The CDR3 sequence: CASRPEASRANYGYTF. The CDR3 nucleotides are TGTGCCAGCAGACCCGAGGCCTCGCGGGCTAACTATGGCTACACCTTC.

This sequence joins TRBV7-2 and TRBJ2-1; D remains unclear. In germline, CDR1 is SGHTA, CDR2 FQGNSA. The CDR3 covers 14 residues. Trimming shortened V by 2 bases and J by 12 bases, and 17 bases separated the two germline ends. CDR3 DNA: TGTGCCAGCAGCTTACCTAGAAGCGAGATGGGGCAGTTCTTC. Translation gives CASSLPRSEMGQFF.

A few counts support this clonotype. The V and J genes are TRBV12-3 or TRBV12-4 and TRBJ2-7; D is perhaps TRBD2 (5 bases). V lost 2 bases, J lost 0 bases, and 8 bases lay in between. This CDR3 is 14 amino acids long. In nucleotides, the CDR3 is TGTGCCAGCAGTTTAAGGAGGAGCTCCTACGAGCAGTACTTC. It specifies CASSLRRSSYEQYF.

The J gene is TRBJ2-5, the V gene TRBV5-6; 8 positions match TRBD1. The germline CDR1 and CDR2 sequences are SGHDT and YYEEEE. There are 17 residues in the CDR3. V was clipped by 2 bases and J by 3 bases; unmatched bases: 12. The CDR3 sequence is CASSFPETGDLEETQYF. Written as DNA, the CDR3 is TGTGCCAGCAGCTTCCCGGAGACAGGGGACTTGGAAGAGACCCAGTACTTC.

In this sample, this clonotype turned up a few times. A single base separates this from a much larger clone, so it may be a read error. V gene TRBV15 combines with J gene TRBJ2-3; no clear D gene. V was pared by 5 bases and J by 2 bases, with 2 bases between. The germline V gene encodes CDR1 LNHNV and CDR2 YYDKDF (reference sequence). The CDR3 is 11 residues long. The CDR3 loop reads CATSLTDTQYF. CDR3 nucleotide sequence: TGTGCCACCAGCCTCACAGATACGCAGTATTTT.

J is TRBJ1-5 and V is TRBV2; tentatively, D is TRBD1 (5 bases). This CDR3 region has 13 residues. V was pared by 4 bases and J by 5 bases, with 9 bases between. Germline CDR1 reads SNHLY; CDR2 reads FYNNEI. CDR3 coding DNA: TGTGCCAGCAGTGTGGGGCCCCATCAGCCCCAGCATTTT. Its protein product is CASSVGPHQPQHF.

CDR3 region: CSATGTFSDNEQFF. CDR3 nucleotide sequence: TGCAGCGCTACCGGGACGTTTTCCGACAATGAGCAGTTCTTC. This chain connects TRBV29-1 to TRBJ2-1, with D perhaps matching TRBD1 or TRBD2 (5 bases each). Germline V gives CDR1 SQVTM, CDR2 ANQGSEA. With 7 bases removed from V and 5 bases from J, the gap between germline ends came to 18 bases. The length of the CDR3 is 14 residues.

This clonotype was seen repeatedly, ten times or more. V gene TRBV7-6 combines with J gene TRBJ1-2; the D gene is possibly TRBD1 (6 bases). From germline, CDR1 is SGHVS and CDR2 FNYEAQ. The CDR3 runs to 13 residues. V lost 5 bases, J lost 3 bases, and 10 bases lay in between. DNA of the CDR3: TGTGCCAGCAGCCGGGACAACTACTATGGCTACACCTTC. It encodes CASSRDNYYGYTF.

The V gene is TRBV20-1, the J gene TRBJ2-5; perhaps TRBD1 as D (5 bases). Germline CDR1 reads DFQATT; CDR2 reads SNEGSKA (reference sequence). The V gene lost 5 bases and the J gene lost 10 bases, with 17 bases spanning the gap. This CDR3 contains 12 residues. The chain's CDR3 is CSASDTGRGQYF. DNA for the CDR3: TGCAGTGCTTCCGATACCGGAAGGGGCCAGTACTTC.

The genes are TRBV5-1 and TRBJ2-6, with D tentatively TRBD1 (5 bases). Germline values: CDR1 SGHRS, CDR2 YFSETQ. CDR3 length: 17 amino acids. Trimming pared 5 bases from V and 1 base from J, leaving 16 bases between. The CDR3 DNA reads as TGCGCCAGCAGTGGGGCCACGATGACGTCTGGGGCCAACGTCCTGACTTTC. Translating it yields CASSGATMTSGANVLTF.

This clonotype was counted only a few times. V gene TRBV11-3 combines with J gene TRBJ2-1, with 11 bases matching TRBD1. The CDR3 is made up of 14 amino acids. V shed 5 bases, J shed 8 bases, and the junction held 5 bases outside the gene matches. CDR1 and CDR2 (germline): SGHNT, YENEEA. CDR3: CASSEGQGAYEQFF. CDR3 in DNA: TGTGCCAGCAGCGAAGGACAGGGGGCTTATGAGCAGTTCTTC.

The chain employs TRBV23-1 and TRBJ1-5; a possible D gene is TRBD1 (6 bases). TRBV23-1 is sorted into the ORF group, with uncertain function. The CDR3 loop spans 18 amino acids. V was clipped by 0 bases and J by 4 bases, with 19 bases between them. This chain's CDR3 is CASSQSGAGVVGNQPQHF. CDR3 in DNA: TGCGCCAGCAGTCAATCCGGGGCAGGGGTTGTTGGGAATCAGCCCCAGCATTTT.

This clonotype showed up just once. The J gene is TRBJ2-1, the V gene TRBV4-3; D gene unclear. This CDR3 contains 16 residues. V shed 0 bases and J shed 5 bases, with 14 bases lying between them. Germline assignment: CDR1 LGHNA and CDR2 YSLEER. The CDR3 here is CASSQEYGAYHNEQFF. The CDR3 nucleotides are TGCGCCAGCAGCCAAGAGTATGGTGCCTATCACAATGAGCAGTTCTTC.

This clonotype was seen many times. The V gene is TRBV27, the J gene TRBJ1-1, with D possibly TRBD1 on 6 matching bases. There are 15 residues in the CDR3. Trimming took 0 bases from V and 1 from J, leaving 9 bases between them. Germline CDR1 MNHEY, CDR2 SMNVEV (reference sequence). The CDR3, as DNA: TGTGCCAGCAGTTTATCTGGAGGGGGGAACACTGAAGCTTTCTTT. It is translated as CASSLSGGGNTEAFF.

The chain is built from TRBV7-3 and TRBJ2-3; the match to TRBD2 covers 10 bases. CDR3 length equals 16 residues. V was clipped by 6 bases and J by 0 bases; unmatched bases: 6. Germline values: CDR1 SGHTA, CDR2 FQGTGA. CDR3 amino acids: CASSPGLAYSTDTQYF. The CDR3 DNA reads as TGTGCCAGCAGTCCGGGACTAGCGTATAGCACAGATACGCAGTATTTT. Filled out from reference TRBV7-3 and TRBJ2-3, the complete variable domain reads GAGVSQTPSNKVTEKGKYVELRCDPISGHTALYWYRQSLGQGPEFLIYFQGTGAADDSGLPNDRFFAVRPEGSVSTLKIQRTERGDSAVYLCASSPGLAYSTDTQYFGPGTRLTVL.

A few counts support this clonotype. The chain is built from TRBV24-1 and TRBJ2-1, with 15 bases aligning to TRBD2. The CDR3 runs to 19 residues. Trimming cost V 6 bases and J 3 bases; bases outside gene matches: 11. Germline V gene data show CDR1 as KGHDR and CDR2 as SFDVKD. The CDR3 reads CATSPGLAGGFGRYNEQFF. The CDR3 DNA follows: TGTGCCACCAGTCCGGGACTAGCGGGAGGCTTTGGGCGCTACAATGAGCAGTTCTTC.

The rearrangement joins TRBV20-1 to TRBJ2-5, with TRBD2 matching 11 bases. V lost 4 bases to trimming and J lost 2 bases; unmatched junction nucleotides: 9. Germline CDR1 DFQATT, CDR2 SNEGSKA (reference sequence). The CDR3 is 16 amino acids. CDR3 residues: CSAIGLAGGLQETQYF. The DNA of the CDR3 is TGCAGTGCTATAGGCCTAGCGGGGGGTTTACAAGAGACCCAGTACTTC.

This clonotype was seen a handful of times. J is TRBJ1-4 and V is TRBV9, with 9 bases identical to TRBD1. From germline, CDR1 is SGDLS and CDR2 YYNGEE. This CDR3 has 15 amino acids. V trimming: 4 bases; J trimming: 7 bases; junction bases outside the gene matches: 8. CDR3 DNA: TGTGCCAGCAGCCCAGGGACAGGGCATGGTGAAAAACTGTTTTTT. It is translated as CASSPGTGHGEKLFF.

The V gene is TRBV4-3, the J gene TRBJ2-5, with D unclear. Trimming removed 0 bases at V and 4 bases at J, with 18 bases between. From germline, CDR1 is LGHNA and CDR2 YSLEER. This CDR3 spans 17 amino acids. The CDR3 spells CASSQDTSTYAGETQYF. Here the CDR3 DNA reads TGCGCCAGCAGCCAAGATACCTCGACGTACGCCGGAGAGACCCAGTACTTC.

This clonotype was picked up many times. This sequence joins TRBV5-4 and TRBJ1-3, with TRBD1 as a possible D gene (6 bases). Germline CDR1 SGHNT, CDR2 YYREEE (reference sequence). Trimming removed 2 bases from V and 0 bases from J, with 12 bases in between. The CDR3 is 16 amino acids. CDR3 in DNA: TGTGCCAGCAGCTTTGACAGGACTTTCTCTGGAAACACCATATATTTT. Its translation is CASSFDRTFSGNTIYF.

The chain is built from TRBV6-5 and TRBJ2-7, with D possibly being TRBD1 (6 bases). Trimming left V 6 bases short and J 5 bases short, with 17 bases between. Germline V gives CDR1 MNHEY, CDR2 SVGAGI. The CDR3 is 14 residues long. CDR3 nucleotide sequence: TGTGCCAGCAGCCACACGGACAGCAGAGACGAGCAGTACTTC. It codes for CASSHTDSRDEQYF.

The rearrangement uses TRBV7-2 and TRBJ2-3; 12 bases line up with TRBD2. J was trimmed by 5 bases and V by 5 bases; bases with no gene match: 11. This CDR3 is built from 17 residues. The V gene's germline CDR1 is SGHTA and CDR2 FQGNSA. The CDR3 loop reads CASSAQRLAGDVDTQYF. CDR3 nucleotides: TGTGCCAGCAGCGCGCAGCGACTAGCGGGAGACGTAGATACGCAGTATTTT. Variable domain in full (rest from reference TRBV7-2 and TRBJ2-3): GAGVSQSPSNKVTEKGKDVELRCDPISGHTALYWYRQSLGQGLEFLIYFQGNSAPDKSGLPSDRFSAERTGGSVSTLTIQRTQQEDSAVYLCASSAQRLAGDVDTQYFGPGTRLTVL.